This is a list of T cell receptor beta chains from one sample in a study of T cell changes during pregnancy in multiple sclerosis. Assay: immunoSEQ multiplex PCR; the TCRdb copy retains only in-frame clones and omits some. The sample lists 55,000 to 85,000 clones, more than 90% occurring once. The source was peripheral blood, collected in the third trimester of pregnancy. The receptors were sampled from a female donor with multiple sclerosis, enrolled in a pregnancy study. Both conserved end residues are part of each CDR3. A D gene is named only where the DNA matches it firmly.

CDR3	DNA	J	D	V
CASSLLSGGGTEAFF	TGTGCCAGCAGCCTATTATCGGGGGGCGGAACTGAAGCTTTCTTT	TRBJ1-1	.	TRBV11-2
CASSLGSGGWETQYF	TGTGCCAGCAGCTTAGGTTCTGGGGGCTGGGAGACCCAGTACTTC	TRBJ2-5	.	TRBV7-7
CASSLGGENTIYF	TGTGCCAGCAGCTTGGGGGGCGAGAACACCATATATTTT	TRBJ1-3	.	TRBV5-6
CASSDPGQGGPGPQHF	TGTGCCAGTAGTGATCCGGGACAAGGAGGTCCTGGGCCCCAGCATTTT	TRBJ1-5	.	TRBV19
CATGEGETQYF	TGTGCCACCGGGGAAGGGGAGACCCAGTACTTC	TRBJ2-5	.	TRBV2
CASSRQGMDTQYF	TGTGCCAGCAGCCGCCAGGGAATGGATACGCAGTATTTT	TRBJ2-3	.	TRBV7-2
CAAGVSGANVLTF	TGTGCCGCCGGGGTTTCTGGGGCCAACGTCCTGACTTTC	TRBJ2-6	.	TRBV30
CSVEDHGRDFF	TGCAGCGTTGAAGATCACGGCCGGGATTTCTTT	TRBJ1-1	.	TRBV29-1
CASSVLGTPANTEAFF	TGTGCCAGCAGCGTTTTAGGGACACCTGCGAACACTGAAGCTTTCTTT	TRBJ1-1	.	TRBV9
CASSLVGGSSWNEQFF	TGTGCCAGCAGCTTAGTGGGCGGGAGCTCTTGGAATGAGCAGTTCTTC	TRBJ2-1	TRBD2	TRBV7-2